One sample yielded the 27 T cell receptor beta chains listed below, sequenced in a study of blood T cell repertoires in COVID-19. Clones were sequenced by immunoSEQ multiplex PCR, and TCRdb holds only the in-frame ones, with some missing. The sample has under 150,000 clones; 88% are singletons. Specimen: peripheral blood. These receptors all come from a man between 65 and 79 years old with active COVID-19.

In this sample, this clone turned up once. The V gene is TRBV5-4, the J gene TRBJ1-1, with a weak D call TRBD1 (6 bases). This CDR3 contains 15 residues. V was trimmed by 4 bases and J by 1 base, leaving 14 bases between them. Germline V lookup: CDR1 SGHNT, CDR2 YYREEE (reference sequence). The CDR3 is CASSLIQGQNTEAFF. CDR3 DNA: TGTGCCAGCAGCCTCATACAGGGTCAGAACACTGAAGCTTTCTTT.

The CDR3 here is CASSPRPEGAKTDTQYF. In DNA, the CDR3 is TGTGCCAGCTCACCGAGGCCCGAGGGGGCGAAGACAGATACGCAGTATTTT. This chain links TRBV18 with TRBJ2-3; TRBD1 aligns across 7 bases. CDR1 is KGHSH and CDR2 is LQKENI in the germline V gene. This CDR3 is 17 amino acids long. The J segment lost 3 bases and the V segment lost 3 bases, leaving 12 bases of the junction unmatched.

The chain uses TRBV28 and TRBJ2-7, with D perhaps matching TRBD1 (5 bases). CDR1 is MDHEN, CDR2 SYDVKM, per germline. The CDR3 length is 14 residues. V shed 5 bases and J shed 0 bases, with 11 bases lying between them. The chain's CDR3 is CASSPRQYSYEQYF. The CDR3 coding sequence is TGTGCCAGCAGTCCCAGACAGTACTCCTACGAGCAGTACTTC.

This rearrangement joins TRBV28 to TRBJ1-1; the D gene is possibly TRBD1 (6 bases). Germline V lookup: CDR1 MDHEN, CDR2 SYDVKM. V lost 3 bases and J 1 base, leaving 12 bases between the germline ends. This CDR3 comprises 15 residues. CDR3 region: CASSLQGLRNTEAFF. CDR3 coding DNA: TGTGCCAGCAGTTTGCAGGGGCTGAGGAACACTGAAGCTTTCTTT.

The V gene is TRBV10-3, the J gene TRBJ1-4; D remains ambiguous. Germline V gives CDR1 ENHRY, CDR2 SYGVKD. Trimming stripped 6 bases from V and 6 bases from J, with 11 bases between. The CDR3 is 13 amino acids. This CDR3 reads CAIRGEVDEKLFF. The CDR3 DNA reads TGTGCCATCAGAGGAGAAGTCGATGAAAAACTGTTTTTT.

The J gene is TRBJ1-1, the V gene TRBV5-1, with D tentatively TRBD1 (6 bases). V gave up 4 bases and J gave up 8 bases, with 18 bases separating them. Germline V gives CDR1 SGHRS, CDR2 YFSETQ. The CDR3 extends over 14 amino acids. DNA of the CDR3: TGCGCCAGCAGCCTAGCCAATGCCGGGACAGAAGCTTTCTTT. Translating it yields CASSLANAGTEAFF.

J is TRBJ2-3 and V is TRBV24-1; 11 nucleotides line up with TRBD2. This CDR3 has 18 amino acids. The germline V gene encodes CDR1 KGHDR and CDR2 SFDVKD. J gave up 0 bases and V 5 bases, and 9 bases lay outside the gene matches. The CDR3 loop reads CATSGVGLAGTSTDTQYF. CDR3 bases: TGTGCCACCAGTGGCGTCGGACTAGCGGGCACTAGCACAGATACGCAGTATTTT.

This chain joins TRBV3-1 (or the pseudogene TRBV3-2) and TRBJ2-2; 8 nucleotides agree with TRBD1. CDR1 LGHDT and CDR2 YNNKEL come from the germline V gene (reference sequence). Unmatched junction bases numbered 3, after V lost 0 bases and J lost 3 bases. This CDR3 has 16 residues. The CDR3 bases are TGTGCCAGCAGCCAAGATACAGGGGGGTACACCGGGGAGCTGTTTTTT. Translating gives CASSQDTGGYTGELFF.

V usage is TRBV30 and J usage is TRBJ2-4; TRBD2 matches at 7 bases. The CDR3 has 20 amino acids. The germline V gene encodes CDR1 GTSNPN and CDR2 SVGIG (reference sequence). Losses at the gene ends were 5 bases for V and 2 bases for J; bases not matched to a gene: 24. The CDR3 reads CAWDSYGLGGWGTPKNIQYF. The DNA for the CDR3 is TGTGCCTGGGATAGTTACGGACTGGGGGGGTGGGGGACCCCCAAAAACATTCAGTACTTC.

The chain's CDR3 is CASSLEGGQGPYEQYF. CDR3 DNA sequence: TGTGCCAGCAGCTTGGAGGGAGGGCAGGGTCCCTACGAGCAGTACTTC. The chain is built from TRBV5-4 and TRBJ2-7; 7 nucleotides align to TRBD2. The CDR3 runs to 16 residues. CDR1 SGHNT and CDR2 YYREEE come from the germline V gene (reference sequence). The J segment lost 2 bases and the V segment lost 0 bases, leaving 8 bases of the junction unmatched.

CDR3 in DNA: TGTGCCAGCAGCCAAGGAACGGGACAACCTCCGGGGGCTTTCTTT. This encodes CASSQGTGQPPGAFF. This chain connects TRBV4-2 to TRBJ1-1; the D gene is possibly TRBD1 (6 bases). The CDR3 covers 15 residues. The germline V and J ends were trimmed by 1 base and 11 bases, with 20 bases remaining between them. CDR1 LGHNA and CDR2 YNFKEQ come from the germline V gene.

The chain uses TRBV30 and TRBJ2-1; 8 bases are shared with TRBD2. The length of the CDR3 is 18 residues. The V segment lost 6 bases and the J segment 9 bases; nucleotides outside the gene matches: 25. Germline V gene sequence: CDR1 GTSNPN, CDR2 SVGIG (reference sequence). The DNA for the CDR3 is TGTGCCTGCAGCCCTTTAGCGGGACATCCCTCCAATAAGGGTGAGCAGTTCTTC. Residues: CACSPLAGHPSNKGEQFF.

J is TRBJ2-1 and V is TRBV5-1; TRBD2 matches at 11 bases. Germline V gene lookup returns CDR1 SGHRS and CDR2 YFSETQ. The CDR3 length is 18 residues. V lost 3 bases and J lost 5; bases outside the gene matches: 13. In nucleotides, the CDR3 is TGCGCCAGCAGCTCACGGGCTAGCGGGAGGCGGGTCCACAATGAGCAGTTCTTC. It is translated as CASSSRASGRRVHNEQFF.

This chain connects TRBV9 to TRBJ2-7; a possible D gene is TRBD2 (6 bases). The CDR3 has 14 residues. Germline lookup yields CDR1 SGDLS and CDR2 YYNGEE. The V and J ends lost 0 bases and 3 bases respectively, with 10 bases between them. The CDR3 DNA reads TGTGCCAGCAGCGTAGATGAGGAGGGCTACGAGCAGTACTTC. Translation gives CASSVDEEGYEQYF. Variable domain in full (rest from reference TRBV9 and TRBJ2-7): DSGVTQTPKHLITATGQRVTLRCSPRSGDLSVYWYQQSLDQGLQFLIQYYNGEERAKGNILERFSAQQFPDLHSELNLSSLELGDSALYFCASSVDEEGYEQYFGPGTRLTVT.

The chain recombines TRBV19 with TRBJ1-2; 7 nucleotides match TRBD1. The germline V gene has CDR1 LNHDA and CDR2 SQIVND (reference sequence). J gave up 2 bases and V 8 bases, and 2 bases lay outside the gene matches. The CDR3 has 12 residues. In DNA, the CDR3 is TGTGCCAGTCAACAGGGGAACTATGGCTACACCTTC. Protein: CASQQGNYGYTF. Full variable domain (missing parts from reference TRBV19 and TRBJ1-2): DGGITQSPKYLFRKEGQNVTLSCEQNLNHDAMYWYRQDPGQGLRLIYYSQIVNDFQKGDIAEGYSVSREKKESFPLTVTSAQKNPTAFYLCASQQGNYGYTFGSGTRLTVV.

The DNA of the CDR3 is TGTGCCAGCAGTGAATATCAGGGGAGTGGGACTGAAGCTTTCTTT. Translated: CASSEYQGSGTEAFF. The chain recombines TRBV25-1 with TRBJ1-1, with D perhaps TRBD1 (6 bases). V gave up 0 bases and J gave up 5 bases, with 13 bases separating them. The germline CDR1 and CDR2 sequences are MGHDK and SYGVNS. There are 15 residues in the CDR3.

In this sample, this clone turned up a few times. The CDR3 coding sequence is TGTGCCAGCAGTGGGACAGTCTCCTACGAGCAGTACTTC. Protein: CASSGTVSYEQYF. The chain joins TRBV2 to TRBJ2-7; weak D call: TRBD1 (6 bases). Germline CDR1 and CDR2: SNHLY and FYNNEI. This CDR3 is built from 13 residues. The V end was cut by 4 bases, the J end by 0 bases, with 7 bases between.

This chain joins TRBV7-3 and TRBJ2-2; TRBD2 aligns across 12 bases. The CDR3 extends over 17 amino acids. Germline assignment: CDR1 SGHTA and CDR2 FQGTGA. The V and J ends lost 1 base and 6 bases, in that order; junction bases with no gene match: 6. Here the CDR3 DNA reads TGTGCCAGCAGCTTAATCACCCCTAGCGGGAGGGCCGGGGAGCTGTTTTTT. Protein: CASSLITPSGRAGELFF.

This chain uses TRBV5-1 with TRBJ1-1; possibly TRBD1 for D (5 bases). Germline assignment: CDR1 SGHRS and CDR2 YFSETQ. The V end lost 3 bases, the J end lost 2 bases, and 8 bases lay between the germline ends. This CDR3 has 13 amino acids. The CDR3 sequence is CASSSGTNTEAFF. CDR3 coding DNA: TGCGCCAGCAGCTCAGGGACTAACACTGAAGCTTTCTTT.

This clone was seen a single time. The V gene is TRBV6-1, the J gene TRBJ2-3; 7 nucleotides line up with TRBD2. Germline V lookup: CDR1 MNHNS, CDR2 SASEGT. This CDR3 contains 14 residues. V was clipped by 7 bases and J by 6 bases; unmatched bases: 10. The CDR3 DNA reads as TGTGCCAGCATCCCCTGGGAGGGTTCGGATACGCAGTATTTT. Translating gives CASIPWEGSDTQYF.

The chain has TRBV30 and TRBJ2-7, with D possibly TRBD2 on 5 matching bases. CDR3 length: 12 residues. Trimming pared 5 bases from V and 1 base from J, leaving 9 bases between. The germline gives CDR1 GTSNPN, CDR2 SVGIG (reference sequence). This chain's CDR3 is CAWAEGSYEQYF. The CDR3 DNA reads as TGTGCCTGGGCCGAGGGTTCCTACGAGCAGTACTTC.

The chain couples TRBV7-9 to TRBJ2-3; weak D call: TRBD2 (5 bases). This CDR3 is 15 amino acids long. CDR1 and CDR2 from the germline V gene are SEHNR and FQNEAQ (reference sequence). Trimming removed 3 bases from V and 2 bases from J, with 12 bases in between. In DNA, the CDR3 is TGTGCCAGCAGCTTGGCGACTACTACCACAGATACGCAGTATTTT. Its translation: CASSLATTTTDTQYF.

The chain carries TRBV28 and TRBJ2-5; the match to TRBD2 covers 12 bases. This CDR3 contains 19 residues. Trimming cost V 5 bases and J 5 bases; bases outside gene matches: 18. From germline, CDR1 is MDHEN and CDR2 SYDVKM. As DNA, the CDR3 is TGTGCCAGCAGTACCCCCGGACAGGGGCTAGCGGGAGGGGTGGAGACCCAGTACTTC. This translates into CASSTPGQGLAGGVETQYF.

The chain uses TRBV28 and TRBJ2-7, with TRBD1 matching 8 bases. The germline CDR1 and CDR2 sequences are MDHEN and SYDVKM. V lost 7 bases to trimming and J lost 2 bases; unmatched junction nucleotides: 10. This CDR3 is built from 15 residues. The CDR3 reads CASNPWQGATYEQYF. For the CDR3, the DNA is TGTGCCAGCAACCCGTGGCAGGGGGCCACCTACGAGCAGTACTTC.

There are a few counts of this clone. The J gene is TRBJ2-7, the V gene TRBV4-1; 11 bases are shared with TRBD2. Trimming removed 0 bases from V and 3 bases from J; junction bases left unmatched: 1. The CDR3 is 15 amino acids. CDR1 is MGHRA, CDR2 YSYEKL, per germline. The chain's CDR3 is CASSQELAGVYEQYF. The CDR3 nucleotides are TGCGCCAGCAGCCAAGAACTAGCGGGAGTCTACGAGCAGTACTTC.

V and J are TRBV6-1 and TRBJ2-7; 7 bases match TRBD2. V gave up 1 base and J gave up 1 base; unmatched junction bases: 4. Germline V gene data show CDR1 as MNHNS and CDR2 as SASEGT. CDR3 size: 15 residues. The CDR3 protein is CASSEVAGESYEQYF. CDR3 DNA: TGTGCCAGCAGTGAAGTGGCGGGAGAGTCCTACGAGCAGTACTTC.

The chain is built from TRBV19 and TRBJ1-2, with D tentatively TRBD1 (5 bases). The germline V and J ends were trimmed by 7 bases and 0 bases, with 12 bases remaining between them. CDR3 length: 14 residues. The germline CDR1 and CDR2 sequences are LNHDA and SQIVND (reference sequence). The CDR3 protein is CASTSRGTNYGYTF. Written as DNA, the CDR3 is TGTGCCAGTACCTCAAGGGGTACTAACTATGGCTACACCTTC.